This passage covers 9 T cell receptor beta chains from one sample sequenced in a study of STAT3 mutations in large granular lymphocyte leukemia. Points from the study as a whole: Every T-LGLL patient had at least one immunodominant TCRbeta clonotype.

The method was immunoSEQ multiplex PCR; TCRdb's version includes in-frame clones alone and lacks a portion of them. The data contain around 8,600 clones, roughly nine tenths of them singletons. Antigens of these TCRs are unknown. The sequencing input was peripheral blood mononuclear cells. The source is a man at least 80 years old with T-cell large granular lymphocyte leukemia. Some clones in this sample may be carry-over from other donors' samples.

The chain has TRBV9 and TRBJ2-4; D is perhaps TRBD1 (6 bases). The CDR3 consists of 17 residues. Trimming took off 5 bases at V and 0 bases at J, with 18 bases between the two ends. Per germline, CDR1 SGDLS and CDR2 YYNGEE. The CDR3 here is CASRFSGHTLAKNIQYF. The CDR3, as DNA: TGTGCCAGCAGATTCTCGGGACACACTCTAGCCAAAAACATTCAGTACTTC.

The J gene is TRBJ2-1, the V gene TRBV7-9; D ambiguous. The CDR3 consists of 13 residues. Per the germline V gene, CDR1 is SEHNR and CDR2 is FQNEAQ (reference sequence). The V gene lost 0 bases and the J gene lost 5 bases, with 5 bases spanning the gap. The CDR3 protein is CASSLAGHNEQFF. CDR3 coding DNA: TGTGCCAGCAGCTTAGCAGGGCACAATGAGCAGTTCTTC.

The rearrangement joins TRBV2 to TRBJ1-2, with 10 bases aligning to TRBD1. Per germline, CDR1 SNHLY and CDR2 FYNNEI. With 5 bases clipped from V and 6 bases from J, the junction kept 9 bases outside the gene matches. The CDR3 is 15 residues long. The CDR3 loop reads CASSLEQTGGNGYTF. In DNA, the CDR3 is TGTGCCAGCAGTTTAGAACAGACAGGGGGCAATGGCTACACCTTC.

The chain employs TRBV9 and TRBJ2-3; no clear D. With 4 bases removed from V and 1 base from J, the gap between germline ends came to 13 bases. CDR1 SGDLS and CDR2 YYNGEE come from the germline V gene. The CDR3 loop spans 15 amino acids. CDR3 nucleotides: TGTGCCAGCAGCCCCCGACTTGGCGGCACAGATACGCAGTATTTT. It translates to CASSPRLGGTDTQYF.

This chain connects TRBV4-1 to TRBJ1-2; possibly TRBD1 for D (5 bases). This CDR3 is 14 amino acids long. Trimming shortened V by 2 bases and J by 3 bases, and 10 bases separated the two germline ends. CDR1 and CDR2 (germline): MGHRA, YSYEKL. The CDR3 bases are TGCGCCAGCAGCCAACCGGACACCTACTATGGCTACACCTTC. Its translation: CASSQPDTYYGYTF.

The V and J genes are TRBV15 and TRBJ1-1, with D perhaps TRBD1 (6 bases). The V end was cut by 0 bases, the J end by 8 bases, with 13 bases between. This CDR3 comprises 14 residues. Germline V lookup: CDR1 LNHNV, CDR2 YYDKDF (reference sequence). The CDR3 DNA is TGTGCCACCAGCAGAGAAGTACAGGGTTCCGAAGCTTTCTTT. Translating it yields CATSREVQGSEAFF.

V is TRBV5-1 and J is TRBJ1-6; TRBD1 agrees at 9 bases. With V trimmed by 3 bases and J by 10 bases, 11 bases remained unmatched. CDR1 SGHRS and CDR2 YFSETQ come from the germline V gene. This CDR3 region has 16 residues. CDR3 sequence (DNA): TGCGCCAGCAGCTCCGAAGCGGGACAGGGTCGGTCACCCCTCCACTTT. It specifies CASSSEAGQGRSPLHF.

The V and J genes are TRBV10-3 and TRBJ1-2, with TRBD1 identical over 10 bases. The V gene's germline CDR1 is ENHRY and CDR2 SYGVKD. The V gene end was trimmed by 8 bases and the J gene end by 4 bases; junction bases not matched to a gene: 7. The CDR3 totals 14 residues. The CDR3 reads CAILRDRGVYGYTF. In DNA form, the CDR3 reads TGTGCCATCTTACGGGACAGGGGTGTCTATGGCTACACCTTC.

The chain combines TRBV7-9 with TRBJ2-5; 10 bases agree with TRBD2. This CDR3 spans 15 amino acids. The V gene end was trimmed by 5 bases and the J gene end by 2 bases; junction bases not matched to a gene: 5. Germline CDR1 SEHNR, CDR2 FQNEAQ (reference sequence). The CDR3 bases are TGTGCCAGCAGCCCTAGCGGGGGCGCACAAGAGACCCAGTACTTC. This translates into CASSPSGGAQETQYF.